This T cell receptor (beta chain) derives from a study of T cell changes during pregnancy in multiple sclerosis. The assay was immunoSEQ multiplex PCR, and TCRdb's table has in-frame clones only and misses some. Of roughly 99,000 clones in the sample, less than 95% were seen once. Germline V gene data show CDR1 as SGHDT and CDR2 as YYEEEE. The V gene lost 2 bases and the J gene lost 2 bases, with 11 bases spanning the gap. CDR3 size: 15 residues. The sequencing used peripheral blood, collected in the third trimester of pregnancy. The clonotype originates from a female donor in good health, enrolled as a control in a pregnancy study. The chain links TRBV5-6 to TRBJ1-3; D unresolved. The CDR3 DNA reads as TGTGCCAGCAGCTTAAATACAAACCCTGGAAACACCATATATTTT. Protein product: CASSLNTNPGNTIYF. The whole variable domain, filled in from reference TRBV5-6 and TRBJ1-3, reads DAGVTQSPTHLIKTRGQQVTLRCSPKSGHDTVSWYQQALGQGPQFIFQYYEEEERQRGNFPDRFSGHQFPNYSSELNVNALLLGDSALYLCASSLNTNPGNTIYFGEGSWLTVV.